The clone carrying this TCR beta chain was seen a few times. Germline values: CDR1 KGHSH, CDR2 LQKENI. The CDR3 contains 12 residues. V was cut by 1 base and J by 8 bases, with 8 bases left in between. Unique molecular identifiers were included in an RNA-based 3' RACE TCR library. TCRdb reprocessed the 3' RACE reads with MiXCR, giving one entry per CDR3 protein. Of 45,000 to 50,000 distinct CDR3 sequences listed, around 4.5% are singletons. This sample was taken from a study of HIV-infected children after antiretroviral therapy interruption. Whole-study context: Recorded EBV and CMV exposure existed for most children. In continuous treatment, analyzed samples were from weeks 0, 48 and 150.

Described treatment: PENTA 11 planned treatment interruption arm or continuous ART arm. The sample was CD45RA+ CD4+ T cells from PBMCs, pooled from several time points, taken from a donor given antiretroviral therapy, either interrupted or continuous. Specified subset: naive CD4+ CD45RA+ CD45RO- T cells. The sequence was collected from a pool of human donors with HIV. The V call is TRBV18, the J call TRBJ1-1; D may be TRBD1 (5 bases). The CDR3 region has the DNA TGTGCCAGCTCACCACAGAGGGGAGAAGCTTTCTTT. Its protein is CASSPQRGEAFF. The full variable domain, completed using reference TRBV18 and TRBJ1-1, is NAGVMQNPRHLVRRRGQEARLRCSPMKGHSHVYWYRQLPEEGLKFMVYLQKENIIDESGMPKERFSAEFPKEGPSILRIQQVVRGDSAAYFCASSPQRGEAFFGQGTRLTVV.